The clone carrying this T cell receptor beta chain was detected ten times or more. Antigen unknown. Combining iRepertoire HTBI primers with Arm-PCR of CDR3 regions, the authors built TCR beta libraries. Using its own MiXCR run on the multiplex PCR reads, TCRdb lists one record per CDR3 protein. The table shows 580,000 or so distinct CDR3 sequences, with around 16% occurring only once. The time point is: newly diagnosed GD, antithyroid drugs for less than 3 months. RNA extracted from PBMCs served as the sequencing template. These data are taken from a study of regulatory T cells in long-lasting Graves disease. Study information: Graves' patients who were just diagnosed had used antithyroid drugs for under 3 months.

The CDR3 has 16 residues. Trimming shortened V by 7 bases and J by 0 bases, and 16 bases separated the two germline ends. Study-wide findings and caveats: Under persistent disease, TRBV28, TRBJ1-2 and TRBJ2-5 were used preferentially.

These sequences were also reported in another study, on T cells in Graves' hyperthyroidism and ophthalmopathy. From that paper: The TCR CDR3 was amplified in a first-round RT-PCR using the HTBI primer set. The majority of expanded thyroid clonotypes above 0.001 also appeared in blood.

The input for sequencing was peripheral blood mononuclear cells (PBMCs), taken at new diagnosis, from a patient treated with antithyroid drugs. The receptor comes from a man aged 18 to 29 with Graves disease. This sequence joins TRBV12-3 or TRBV12-4 and TRBJ2-1, with D perhaps TRBD1 (6 bases). For the CDR3, the DNA is TGTGCCAGCAAACCACAGGGCCGCCTCTCCTACAATGAGCAGTTCTTC. Its protein product is CASKPQGRLSYNEQFF.